What follows are 19 T cell receptor beta chains derived from one specimen sequenced in a study of cytomegalovirus exposure and HLA in healthy donors. The PCR was carried out with 60 Vbeta primers and 13 Jbeta primers. Libraries were prepared by immunoSEQ multiplex PCR; TCRdb keeps only in-frame clonotypes and omits some of them. Of about 140,000 clones in the sample, around 77% are singletons; the top ten hold approximately 2%. Sequenced: PBMCs. The receptors derive from a man aged 25-45 years in good health and CMV-seronegative.

The chain combines TRBV27 with TRBJ2-3, with TRBD2 identical over 16 bases. Germline assignment: CDR1 MNHEY and CDR2 SMNVEV (reference sequence). V gave up 6 bases and J gave up 0 bases; unmatched junction bases: 9. This CDR3 is 19 amino acids long. The CDR3 DNA follows: TGTGCCAGCAGCCTCCTGGGACTAGCGGGAGGGCTTAGCACAGATACGCAGTATTTT. This encodes CASSLLGLAGGLSTDTQYF.

The chain joins TRBV5-1 to TRBJ2-7; 11 bases are a match to TRBD2. The CDR3 is 16 residues long. V shed 0 bases, J shed 3 bases, and the junction held 5 bases outside the gene matches. The germline V gene has CDR1 SGHRS and CDR2 YFSETQ. The chain's CDR3 is CASSLASSGRSYEQYF. The CDR3 DNA reads TGCGCCAGCAGCTTGGCTTCTAGCGGGAGGAGCTACGAGCAGTACTTC.

The V call is TRBV6-5, the J call TRBJ2-7, with 10 bases that match TRBD1. The length of the CDR3 is 12 residues. Germline V gene data show CDR1 as MNHEY and CDR2 as SVGAGI. V shed 8 bases, J shed 4 bases, and the junction held 2 bases outside the gene matches. CDR3 region: CASRDRGYEQYF. The DNA for the CDR3 is TGTGCCAGCCGGGACAGGGGTTACGAGCAGTACTTC.

This clone was recorded once. The V gene is TRBV9, the J gene TRBJ2-7; TRBD1 aligns across 10 bases. Germline V lookup: CDR1 SGDLS, CDR2 YYNGEE. J lost 3 bases, V lost 0 bases, and 3 bases had no gene match. This CDR3 is built from 15 residues. This chain's CDR3 is CASSVGGTGDYEQYF. CDR3 sequence (DNA): TGTGCCAGCAGCGTAGGCGGGACAGGGGACTACGAGCAGTACTTC.

This chain joins TRBV6-5 and TRBJ1-4; D is unclear. This CDR3 is built from 14 residues. Between the trimmed V and J ends, which lost 6 bases and 1 base, there was a span of 9 bases. The germline V gene has CDR1 MNHEY and CDR2 SVGAGI. CDR3 DNA sequence: TGTGCCAGCAGCATACACAGAACTAATGAAAAACTGTTTTTT. Translated: CASSIHRTNEKLFF.

The V call is TRBV7-3, the J call TRBJ2-5; D gene ambiguous. This CDR3 contains 13 residues. V lost 5 bases, J lost 4 bases, and 11 bases lay in between. From germline, CDR1 is SGHTA and CDR2 FQGTGA. The CDR3 DNA sequence: TGTGCCAGCAGCGAAACGGTTGGAGAGACCCAGTACTTC. Translated: CASSETVGETQYF.

The chain joins TRBV7-8 to TRBJ2-7, with TRBD1 identical over 9 bases. The CDR3 spans 15 residues. Germline CDR1 and CDR2: SGHVS and FQNEAQ. V was clipped by 1 base and J by 5 bases; unmatched bases: 6. CDR3 sequence (DNA): TGTGCCAGCAGCTTAGTAACGGGACAGGGCCACGAGCAGTACTTC. This translates into CASSLVTGQGHEQYF.

This clone showed up just a few times. The CDR3: CASSFPTGQPQHF. The DNA of the CDR3 is TGTGCCAGCAGTTTTCCCACAGGACAGCCCCAGCATTTT. J is TRBJ1-5 and V is TRBV28; weak D call: TRBD1 (5 bases). The CDR3 spans 13 residues. The ends were cut back, 3 bases at V and 7 bases at J, with 10 bases in the middle. Per the germline V gene, CDR1 is MDHEN and CDR2 is SYDVKM.

This clone appeared a few times. This chain joins TRBV6-1 and TRBJ2-7; D possibly corresponds to TRBD2 (6 bases). CDR3 length equals 14 residues. Trimming stripped 4 bases from V and 4 bases from J, with 14 bases between. CDR1 MNHNS and CDR2 SASEGT come from the germline V gene. The CDR3 region is CASSGAGRTYEQYF. The CDR3, as DNA: TGTGCCAGCAGTGGGGCGGGACGGACGTACGAGCAGTACTTC.

This clone ranks as large. V gene TRBV5-1 combines with J gene TRBJ2-3; D is perhaps TRBD1 (6 bases). Germline V gene sequence: CDR1 SGHRS, CDR2 YFSETQ. Deletions cut 1 base from V and 1 base from J, with 13 bases between. The CDR3 covers 16 residues. The CDR3 region has the DNA TGCGCCAGCAGCTTGTTTGGGGGCGCGGGCACAGATACGCAGTATTTT. It translates to CASSLFGGAGTDTQYF.

V is TRBV7-9 and J is TRBJ1-3, with D uncertain. The CDR3 contains 16 residues. Trimming stripped 5 bases from V and 4 bases from J, with 18 bases between. From germline, CDR1 is SEHNR and CDR2 FQNEAQ (reference sequence). The DNA of the CDR3 is TGTGCCAGCAGCGCCCGGGGAACCGAAATCGGAAACACCATATATTTT. Protein sequence: CASSARGTEIGNTIYF.

The chain uses TRBV5-6 and TRBJ2-3, with TRBD2 matching over 7 bases. V lost 1 base to trimming and J lost 1 base; unmatched junction nucleotides: 9. Germline-derived CDR1 and CDR2 are SGHDT and YYEEEE. The CDR3 runs 17 residues. CDR3 coding DNA: TGTGCCAGCAGCTTGTCGACCGGCAGCGGGGGCACAGATACGCAGTATTTT. This codes for CASSLSTGSGGTDTQYF.

This chain joins TRBV7-6 and TRBJ1-3; the D is unclear. Trimming shortened V by 7 bases and J by 0 bases, and 10 bases separated the two germline ends. The CDR3 covers 14 residues. Germline CDR1 reads SGHVS; CDR2 reads FNYEAQ. CDR3 sequence reads: CASTPSYSGNTIYF. CDR3 DNA sequence: TGTGCCAGCACCCCTAGCTACTCTGGAAACACCATATATTTT.

V and J are TRBV9 and TRBJ2-1; D remains ambiguous. Per germline, CDR1 SGDLS and CDR2 YYNGEE. With 4 bases removed from V and 0 bases from J, the gap between germline ends came to 11 bases. This CDR3 contains 15 residues. In DNA form, the CDR3 reads TGTGCCAGCAGCCCTCGGTTGAGCTCCTACAATGAGCAGTTCTTC. This sequence encodes CASSPRLSSYNEQFF.

This clone turned up a few times. The V call is TRBV7-2, the J call TRBJ2-7, with D possibly matching TRBD2 (6 bases). V lost 2 bases and J lost 2, with 25 bases in between. The CDR3 is 19 amino acids. CDR1 and CDR2 from the germline V gene are SGHTA and FQGNSA. The CDR3 DNA sequence: TGTGCCAGCAGCTTAAGAGGTTTGGGGTCGGGAGCCGGCACCTACGAGCAGTACTTC. Translated: CASSLRGLGSGAGTYEQYF.

A word on this clone: This sample also contains other DNA sequences that code for the same CDR3. This chain connects TRBV18 to TRBJ2-3; the match to TRBD2 covers 13 bases. CDR3 length equals 17 residues. V gave up 3 bases and J gave up 1 base; unmatched junction bases: 4. Germline loops: CDR1 KGHSH, CDR2 LQKENI. The CDR3 loop is CASSPSGLAGRTDTQYF. The CDR3 DNA sequence: TGTGCCAGCTCACCCTCGGGACTAGCGGGACGCACAGATACGCAGTATTTT.

DNA of the CDR3: TGTGCCAGCAGCTTACCAGGGGTGGCGGAGCAGTACTTC. Protein sequence: CASSLPGVAEQYF. The chain combines TRBV11-2 with TRBJ2-7, with D maybe TRBD1 (6 bases). Looked up from germline, CDR1 is SGHAT and CDR2 is FQNNGV. The V end was cut by 2 bases, the J end by 7 bases, with 12 bases between. The CDR3 runs to 13 residues.

The J gene is TRBJ2-7, the V gene TRBV5-1; 9 bases are a match to TRBD1. The CDR3 contains 14 residues. J was trimmed by 3 bases and V by 6 bases; bases with no gene match: 7. Germline CDR1 SGHRS, CDR2 YFSETQ. CDR3 amino acids: CASKPGQGFYEQYF. The CDR3 DNA follows: TGCGCCAGCAAACCGGGACAGGGCTTCTACGAGCAGTACTTC.

The CDR3 nucleotides read TGTGCCAGCAGCCCGGAAATACTAGATGCAGAGCAGTTCTTC. Protein sequence: CASSPEILDAEQFF. The chain combines TRBV9 with TRBJ2-1; D might be TRBD2 (5 bases). Germline lookup yields CDR1 SGDLS and CDR2 YYNGEE. The ends were cut back, 4 bases at V and 10 bases at J, with 18 bases in the middle. This CDR3 region has 14 residues.